The entry that follows covers one TCR beta chain sequence. These data originate in a study of shared clonotypes between healthy human individuals. The naive CD8 subset, CD45RO-negative cells positively selected for CCR7, excluded terminally differentiated effector memory CD45RA+ cells. Assay used: immunoSEQ multiplex PCR; TCRdb lists only in-frame clones, some missing. The table has around 2,000,000 clones, about 95% seen once. Sequencing was done on a sample of naive CD8+ T cells sorted from blood. The clonotype originates from a young man in good health.

The CDR3 region is CASSLEEGIGVNYGYTF. DNA for the CDR3: TGTGCCAGCAGCTTGGAAGAAGGAATTGGGGTAAACTATGGCTACACCTTC. The rearrangement uses TRBV5-6 and TRBJ1-2, with D hard to call. The CDR3 runs to 17 residues. Trimming removed 0 bases at V and 2 bases at J, with 17 bases between. Germline V gene sequence: CDR1 SGHDT, CDR2 YYEEEE.